These 20 T cell receptor beta chains came from one sample sequenced in a study of cytotoxic CD8 clonotypes in ibrutinib-treated CLL. TCRdb's table, derived via immunoSEQ multiplex PCR, lists solely in-frame clones and lacks some. The sample holds roughly 180,000 clones, roughly four fifths seen once. Sequencing was performed on PBMCs, taken after 24 months of ibrutinib treatment. The receptors were sampled from a human donor with chronic lymphocytic leukemia.

Of note for this clone: The junction does not match germline at one end; this may be a read error. This chain joins TRBV7-7 and TRBJ2-5; D may be TRBD2 (7 bases). This CDR3 is 16 amino acids long. Germline CDR1 is SSHAT and CDR2 is FNYEAQ (reference sequence). The CDR3 DNA reads as TGTGCTAGCAGCTTTCGCGGGGGCCGGGTGGGGGAGACCCAGTACTTC. Residues: CASSFRGGRVGETQYF.

This sequence joins TRBV2 and TRBJ1-2; D is possibly TRBD1 (5 bases). Looked up from germline, CDR1 is SNHLY and CDR2 is FYNNEI. The CDR3 has 15 residues. Between the trimmed V and J ends, which lost 5 bases and 7 bases, there was a span of 20 bases. The CDR3: CASSRTMQGTRGYTF. The DNA for the CDR3 is TGTGCCAGCAGTCGAACGATGCAGGGTACGCGTGGCTACACCTTC.

V and J are TRBV6-5 and TRBJ1-1, with 7 positions matching TRBD1. This CDR3 is built from 13 residues. After removal of 8 bases from V and 6 bases from J, the junction contained 9 bases not matched to a gene. Germline V gene lookup returns CDR1 MNHEY and CDR2 SVGAGI. The CDR3 reads CASSGDSLPEAFF. The DNA for the CDR3 is TGTGCCAGCTCCGGGGACAGCTTACCTGAAGCTTTCTTT.

The CDR3 DNA reads TGTGCCAGCAGTCTGGCTAGGGGAGGGAGCACTGAAGCTTTCTTT. It specifies CASSLARGGSTEAFF. V usage is TRBV28 and J usage is TRBJ1-1, with D tentatively TRBD1 (5 bases). Germline CDR1 MDHEN, CDR2 SYDVKM. The germline V and J ends were trimmed by 5 bases and 4 bases, with 17 bases remaining between them. The CDR3 runs to 15 residues.

The chain combines TRBV28 with TRBJ1-2, with 7 bases that match TRBD1. The CDR3 is 12 residues long. CDR1 MDHEN and CDR2 SYDVKM come from the germline V gene. The junction had 2 bases not matched to a gene; V was cut back by 2 bases and J by 8 bases. The CDR3 nucleotides are TGTGCCAGCAGTTTAGTCAGGGGGGGCTACACCTTC. Translation gives CASSLVRGGYTF.

The V call is TRBV10-3, the J call TRBJ1-3; a possible D gene is TRBD1 (6 bases). The CDR3 covers 15 residues. V shed 6 bases and J shed 2 bases, with 14 bases lying between them. Germline CDR1 reads ENHRY; CDR2 reads SYGVKD. The CDR3 coding sequence is TGTGCCATCAGCCCACAGGGTCAGACTGGAAACACCATATATTTT. Amino acids: CAISPQGQTGNTIYF.

This clone was observed a handful of times. The V and J genes are TRBV7-9 and TRBJ1-6; TRBD1 might be the D (5 bases). V shed 1 base and J shed 10 bases, with 14 bases lying between them. In germline, CDR1 is SEHNR, CDR2 FQNEAQ (reference sequence). The CDR3 runs 15 residues. The CDR3: CASSLVQGDYSPLHF. The CDR3 DNA sequence: TGTGCCAGCAGCTTAGTGCAGGGTGATTACTCACCCCTCCACTTT.

The V and J genes are TRBV19 and TRBJ1-4; D gene unclear. In germline, CDR1 is LNHDA, CDR2 SQIVND (reference sequence). Trimming removed 2 bases at V and 8 bases at J, with 6 bases between. This CDR3 contains 12 residues. The CDR3 sequence is CASSIKLEKLFF. The CDR3 DNA reads as TGTGCCAGTAGTATAAAACTCGAAAAACTGTTTTTT. The whole variable domain, remainder taken from reference TRBV19 and TRBJ1-4, is DGGITQSPKYLFRKEGQNVTLSCEQNLNHDAMYWYRQDPGQGLRLIYYSQIVNDFQKGDIAEGYSVSREKKESFPLTVTSAQKNPTAFYLCASSIKLEKLFFGSGTQLSVL.

The chain joins TRBV6-5 to TRBJ1-2; tentatively, D is TRBD1 (5 bases). This CDR3 comprises 13 residues. V gave up 2 bases and J gave up 6 bases, with 10 bases separating them. CDR1 is MNHEY, CDR2 SVGAGI, per germline. CDR3: CASSYTAGNGYTF. CDR3 coding DNA: TGTGCCAGCAGTTACACGGCAGGGAATGGCTACACCTTC.

This sequence joins TRBV7-2 and TRBJ1-5, with D maybe TRBD1 (5 bases). Between the trimmed V and J ends, which lost 6 bases and 2 bases, there was a span of 11 bases. Per the germline V gene, CDR1 is SGHTA and CDR2 is FQGNSA. This CDR3 region has 14 residues. The CDR3 region is CASSLLTGNQPQHF. The CDR3 DNA reads as TGTGCCAGCAGTCTACTGACAGGCAATCAGCCCCAGCATTTT. The full variable domain, rest sourced from reference TRBV7-2 and TRBJ1-5, is GAGVSQSPSNKVTEKGKDVELRCDPISGHTALYWYRQSLGQGLEFLIYFQGNSAPDKSGLPSDRFSAERTGGSVSTLTIQRTQQEDSAVYLCASSLLTGNQPQHFGDGTRLSIL.

The chain recombines TRBV7-2 with TRBJ1-6; D is ambiguous. V was pared by 3 bases and J by 8 bases, with 11 bases between. This CDR3 spans 14 amino acids. CDR1 and CDR2 from the germline V gene are SGHTA and FQGNSA. The CDR3 coding sequence is TGTGCCAGCAGCTTTTGGGGTATAGATTCACCCCTCCACTTT. Its translation: CASSFWGIDSPLHF. The variable domain in full, completed from reference TRBV7-2 and TRBJ1-6, reads GAGVSQSPSNKVTEKGKDVELRCDPISGHTALYWYRQSLGQGLEFLIYFQGNSAPDKSGLPSDRFSAERTGGSVSTLTIQRTQQEDSAVYLCASSFWGIDSPLHFGNGTRLTVT.

This clone was recorded only once. V gene TRBV19 combines with J gene TRBJ1-4; a possible D gene is TRBD1 (5 bases). The V gene's germline CDR1 is LNHDA and CDR2 SQIVND (reference sequence). This CDR3 region has 12 residues. The V end lost 7 bases, the J end lost 5 bases, and 8 bases lay between the germline ends. The DNA of the CDR3 is TGTGCCAGTAAGACAGAGAATGAAAAACTGTTTTTT. Translating gives CASKTENEKLFF.

The V call is TRBV9, the J call TRBJ1-2; D may be TRBD1 (6 bases). CDR3 length equals 16 residues. Germline lookup yields CDR1 SGDLS and CDR2 YYNGEE. The germline V and J ends were trimmed by 0 bases and 8 bases, with 20 bases remaining between them. DNA for the CDR3: TGTGCCAGCAGCGTAGGAGGGCCAGGGGCTTCAGGGGGCTACACCTTC. This sequence encodes CASSVGGPGASGGYTF.

This chain links TRBV5-1 with TRBJ2-1; D is unclear. Looked up from germline, CDR1 is SGHRS and CDR2 is YFSETQ. CDR3 length equals 14 residues. V was trimmed by 4 bases and J by 4 bases, leaving 12 bases between them. The CDR3 nucleotides read TGCGCCAGCAGCGTCGAGCTACGATACAATGAGCAGTTCTTC. Encoded protein: CASSVELRYNEQFF.

CDR3 protein: CASSLPLTPSPLHF. CDR3 DNA sequence: TGCGCCAGCAGCCTACCCCTTACGCCTTCACCCCTCCACTTT. This chain connects TRBV5-1 to TRBJ1-6; D ambiguous. CDR3 length: 14 residues. Trimming left V 4 bases short and J 9 bases short, with 14 bases between. Looked up from germline, CDR1 is SGHRS and CDR2 is YFSETQ.

V and J are TRBV11-2 and TRBJ2-7; perhaps TRBD1 as D (6 bases). Germline V gives CDR1 SGHAT, CDR2 FQNNGV. Trimming shortened V by 5 bases and J by 6 bases, and 20 bases separated the two germline ends. The CDR3 is made up of 15 amino acids. The CDR3 is CASSGGHSSGGEQYF. CDR3 nucleotides: TGTGCCAGCAGCGGGGGACATTCCTCTGGCGGCGAGCAGTACTTC.

Turning to this clone: Within the sample, other DNA sequences also encode this same CDR3. The chain employs TRBV18 and TRBJ2-5; D possibly corresponds to TRBD1 (5 bases). The V end lost 3 bases, the J end lost 2 bases, and 10 bases lay between the germline ends. This CDR3 is 14 amino acids long. Germline V gene sequence: CDR1 KGHSH, CDR2 LQKENI. CDR3 in amino acids: CASSPQGLQETQYF. For the CDR3, the DNA is TGTGCCAGCTCACCTCAGGGTCTTCAAGAGACCCAGTACTTC.

The rearrangement joins TRBV5-1 to TRBJ1-3; D not certain. The CDR3 has 14 residues. V dropped 4 bases and J dropped 2 bases, with 10 bases sitting between them. The germline V gene has CDR1 SGHRS and CDR2 YFSETQ. CDR3 DNA sequence: TGCGCCAGCAGCCCCCTTCTCACTGGAAACACCATATATTTT. Translation: CASSPLLTGNTIYF.

The chain links TRBV18 to TRBJ1-4; D might be TRBD1 (5 bases). V lost 1 base to trimming and J lost 3 bases, with 12 bases between them. CDR1 and CDR2 (germline): KGHSH, LQKENI. CDR3 length equals 16 residues. As DNA, the CDR3 is TGTGCCAGCTCACCACTCGGAGGGGCCCCTAATGAAAAACTGTTTTTT. Encoded protein: CASSPLGGAPNEKLFF.

The chain is built from TRBV7-6 and TRBJ2-7, with D possibly matching TRBD1 (6 bases). Germline lookup yields CDR1 SGHVS and CDR2 FNYEAQ. The ends were cut back, 5 bases at V and 2 bases at J, with 10 bases in the middle. The CDR3 is made up of 13 amino acids. As DNA, the CDR3 is TGTGCCAGCAGCCGAACAGGGCCCTACGAGCAGTACTTC. Translation: CASSRTGPYEQYF.